This T cell receptor beta chain was observed in a study of early T cells in non-severe SARS-CoV-2 infection (dated by TCRdb to the early 2020s). Regarding the research as a whole: Bulk RNA from unsorted whole blood was used for TCR sequencing, so alpha and beta chains could not be paired.

The study was a case-control design nested within a healthcare worker cohort in London, UK, with weekly nasopharyngeal swab PCR tests and blood sampling. Healthcare workers were recruited during the week of the UK lockdown, between 23 and 31 March 2020, and followed weekly for up to about 16 weeks. Broad study findings and their caveats: Matching against VDJdb was skewed toward anti-spike CD8 responses, likely underestimated virus-specific expansions, and missed private and CD4 specificities.

Library prep was done by 5' RACE. Sequencing took place on a NextSeq 500. To correct for sequencing error and PCR bias, the TCR library protocol tagged individual cDNA molecules with unique molecular identifiers. TCR alpha and beta chains were both sequenced, and the abundances of alpha and beta sequences in each sample were closely correlated with each other. The source study handled its data this way. Decombinator V4 was used to annotate TCR sequences for V gene, J gene and CDR3. TCRs were defined as expanded if a significant change between any two time points was detected under a Poisson model with p below 0.0001. TCR abundances were normalised to the total number of TCRs sequenced per sample and were expressed as counts per million. TRAV1-2 paired with TRAJ12, TRAJ20 or TRAJ33 defined MAIT TCRs, while TRAV10 paired with TRAJ18 defined iNKT TCRs. A search of VDJdb, accessed on 1 November 2021, was run for TCRs annotated to CMV, EBV and SARS-CoV-2, with TCRs annotated for multiple antigens excluded. TCRdb reran the public reads through fastp at Q25 and MiXCR, keeping productive beta chains. Each CDR3 protein gets just one entry, which takes the most common genes and DNA from the rows behind it. The V and J calls follow TCRdb's processing rather than the paper's. The sample has tens of thousands of distinct CDR3 sequences on record, just under 15% of them singletons. Jointly, the top ten make up less than 6% of the sample.

On this clonotype: No antigen is known for it. Qualities for individual bases were not recorded, and no much larger clone is one base off.

Here V drops 6 bases and J drops 3 bases, and the junction holds 8 bases not matched to any gene. The CDR3 has 17 amino acids, counting the end cysteine and phenylalanine. Just the 51-base CDR3 DNA is kept, in frame starting at base 1. The origin of this receptor is an adult who was a healthcare worker with PCR-confirmed SARS-CoV-2 infection or an uninfected control (not recorded which). Input material: whole blood. The sequence links TRBV12-3 or TRBV12-4 to TRBJ2-7, with 16 bases in between that match TRBD2. The CDR3 loop reads CASRDGTSGRASYEQYF. The nucleotides read TGTGCCAGCAGGGACGGGACTAGCGGGAGGGCCAGCTACGAGCAGTACTTC.